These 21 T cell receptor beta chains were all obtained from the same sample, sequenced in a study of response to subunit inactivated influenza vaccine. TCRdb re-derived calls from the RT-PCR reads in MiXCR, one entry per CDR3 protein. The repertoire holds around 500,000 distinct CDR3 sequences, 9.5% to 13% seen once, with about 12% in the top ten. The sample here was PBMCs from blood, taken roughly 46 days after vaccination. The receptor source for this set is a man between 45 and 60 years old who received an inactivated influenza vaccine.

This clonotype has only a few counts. The DNA for the CDR3 is TGTGCCAGCAGCCAAGGATTAGGGCACTTCTTC. Translated: CASSQGLGHFF. This rearrangement joins TRBV3-1 to TRBJ2-1; D remains ambiguous. Germline CDR1 LGHDT, CDR2 YNNKEL (reference sequence). CDR3 length equals 11 residues. Trimming stripped 1 base from V and 16 bases from J, with 11 bases between.

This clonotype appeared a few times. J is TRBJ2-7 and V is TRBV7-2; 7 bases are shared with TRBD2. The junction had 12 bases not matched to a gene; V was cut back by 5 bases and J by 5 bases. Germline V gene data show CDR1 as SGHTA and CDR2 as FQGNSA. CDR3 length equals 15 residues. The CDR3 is CASSLQWGRAHEQYF. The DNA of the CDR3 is TGTGCCAGCAGCCTCCAATGGGGGAGGGCCCACGAGCAGTACTTC.

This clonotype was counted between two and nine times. CDR3 DNA: TGTGCCAGCAGTCCCAGACAGGTGACGAACACTGAAGCTTTCTTT. It is translated as CASSPRQVTNTEAFF. The chain uses TRBV12-3 or TRBV12-4 and TRBJ1-1; weak D call: TRBD1 (6 bases). The CDR3 is made up of 15 amino acids. The V end was cut by 5 bases, the J end by 1 base, with 14 bases between.

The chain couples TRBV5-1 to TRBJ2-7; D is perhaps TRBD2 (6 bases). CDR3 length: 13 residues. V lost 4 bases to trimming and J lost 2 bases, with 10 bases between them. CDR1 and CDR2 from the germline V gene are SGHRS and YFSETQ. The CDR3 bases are TGCGCCAGCAGCGCGGGACCGACCTACGAGCAGTACTTC. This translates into CASSAGPTYEQYF.

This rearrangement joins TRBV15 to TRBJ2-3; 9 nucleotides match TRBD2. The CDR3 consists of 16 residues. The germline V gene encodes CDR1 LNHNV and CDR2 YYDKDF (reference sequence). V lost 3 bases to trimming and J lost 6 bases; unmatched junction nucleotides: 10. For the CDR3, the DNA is TGTGCCACCAGCAGGGAGTCTAGCGGGGTGTGGGATACGCAGTATTTT. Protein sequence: CATSRESSGVWDTQYF.

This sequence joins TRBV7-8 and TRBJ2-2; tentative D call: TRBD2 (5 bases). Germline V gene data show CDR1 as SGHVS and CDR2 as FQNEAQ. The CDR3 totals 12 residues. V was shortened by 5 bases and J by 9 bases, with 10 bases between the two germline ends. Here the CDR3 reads CASSRTSWELFF. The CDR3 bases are TGTGCCAGCAGCCGGACTTCGTGGGAGCTGTTTTTT.

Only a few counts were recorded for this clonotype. The CDR3 reads CASSYLLSSYNEQFF. In nucleotides, the CDR3 is TGTGCCAGCAGTTACCTGCTTTCCTCCTACAATGAGCAGTTCTTC. The rearrangement uses TRBV6-2 or TRBV6-3 and TRBJ2-1, with D unclear. V lost 2 bases and J lost 0, with 8 bases in between. Germline-derived CDR1 and CDR2 are MNHEY and SVGEGT. There are 15 residues in the CDR3.

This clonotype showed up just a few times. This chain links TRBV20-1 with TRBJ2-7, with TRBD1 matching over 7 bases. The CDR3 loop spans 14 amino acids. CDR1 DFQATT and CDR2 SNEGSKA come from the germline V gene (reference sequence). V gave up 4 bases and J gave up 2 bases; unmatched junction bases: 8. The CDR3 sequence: CSANPPGQTYEQYF. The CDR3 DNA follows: TGCAGTGCTAACCCTCCGGGACAGACCTACGAGCAGTACTTC.

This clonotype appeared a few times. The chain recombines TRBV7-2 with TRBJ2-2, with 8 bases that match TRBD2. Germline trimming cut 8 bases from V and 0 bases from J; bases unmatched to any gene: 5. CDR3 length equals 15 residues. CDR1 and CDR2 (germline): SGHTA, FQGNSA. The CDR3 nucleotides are TGTGCCAGCGAAGAGGGACTAGCGAACACCGGGGAGCTGTTTTTT. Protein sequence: CASEEGLANTGELFF. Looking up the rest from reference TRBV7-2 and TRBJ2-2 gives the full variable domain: GAGVSQSPSNKVTEKGKDVELRCDPISGHTALYWYRQSLGQGLEFLIYFQGNSAPDKSGLPSDRFSAERTGGSVSTLTIQRTQQEDSAVYLCASEEGLANTGELFFGEGSRLTVL.

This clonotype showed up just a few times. In DNA form, the CDR3 reads TGTGCCAGCAGCCAACACAACCAAGAGACCCAGTACTTC. Translated: CASSQHNQETQYF. The J gene is TRBJ2-5, the V gene TRBV12-3 or TRBV12-4, with no clear D. V dropped 6 bases and J dropped 0 bases, with 8 bases sitting between them. The CDR3 has 13 amino acids.

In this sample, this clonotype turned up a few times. CDR3: CSARTSGRARAETQYF. Here the CDR3 DNA reads TGCAGTGCCCGGACTAGCGGGAGGGCCCGGGCGGAGACCCAGTACTTC. This chain connects TRBV20-1 to TRBJ2-5; the match to TRBD2 covers 15 bases. From germline, CDR1 is DFQATT and CDR2 SNEGSKA (reference sequence). There are 16 residues in the CDR3. V lost 6 bases to trimming and J lost 5 bases; unmatched junction nucleotides: 10.

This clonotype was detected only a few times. CDR3 sequence reads: CATSKPGQGARMNTEAFF. The DNA for the CDR3 is TGTGCCACCAGCAAACCGGGACAGGGGGCGAGAATGAACACTGAAGCTTTCTTT. V gene TRBV15 combines with J gene TRBJ1-1; the match to TRBD1 covers 12 bases. The CDR3 loop spans 18 amino acids. The V gene end was trimmed by 4 bases and the J gene end by 0 bases; junction bases not matched to a gene: 9. Germline-derived CDR1 and CDR2 are LNHNV and YYDKDF (reference sequence).

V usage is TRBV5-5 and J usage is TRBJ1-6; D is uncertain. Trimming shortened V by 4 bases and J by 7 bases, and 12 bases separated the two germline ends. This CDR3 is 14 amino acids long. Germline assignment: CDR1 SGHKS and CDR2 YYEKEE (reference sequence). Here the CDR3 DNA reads TGTGCCAGCAGCCCATTGGCGCTAAATTCACCCCTCCACTTT. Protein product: CASSPLALNSPLHF. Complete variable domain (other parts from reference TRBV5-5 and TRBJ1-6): DAGVTQSPTHLIKTRGQQVTLRCSPISGHKSVSWYQQVLGQGPQFIFQYYEKEERGRGNFPDRFSARQFPNYSSELNVNALLLGDSALYLCASSPLALNSPLHFGNGTRLTVT.

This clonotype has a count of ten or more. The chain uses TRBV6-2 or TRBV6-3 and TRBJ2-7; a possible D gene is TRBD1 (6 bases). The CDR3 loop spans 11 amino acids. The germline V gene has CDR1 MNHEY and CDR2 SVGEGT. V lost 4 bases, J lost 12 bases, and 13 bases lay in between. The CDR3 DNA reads TGTGCCAGCAGTTTAACAGGGAAGCCGTACTTC. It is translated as CASSLTGKPYF.

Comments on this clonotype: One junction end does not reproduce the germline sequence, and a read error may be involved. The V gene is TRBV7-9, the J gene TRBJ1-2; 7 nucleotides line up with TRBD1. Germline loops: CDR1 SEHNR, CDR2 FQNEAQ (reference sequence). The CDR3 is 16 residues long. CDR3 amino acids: CASSPLTGALGYGYTF. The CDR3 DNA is TGTGCCAGCAGCCCCCTAACAGGGGCTCTGGGCTATGGCTACACTTTC.

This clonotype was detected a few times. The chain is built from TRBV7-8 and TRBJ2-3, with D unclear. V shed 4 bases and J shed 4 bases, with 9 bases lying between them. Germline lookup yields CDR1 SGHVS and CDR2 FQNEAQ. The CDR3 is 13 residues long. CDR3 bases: TGTGCCAGCAGCTACCGGAGACCAGATACGCAGTATTTT. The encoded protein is CASSYRRPDTQYF. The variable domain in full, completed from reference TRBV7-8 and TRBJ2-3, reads GAGVSQSPRYKVAKRGQDVALRCDPISGHVSLFWYQQALGQGPEFLTYFQNEAQLDKSGLPSDRFFAERPEGSVSTLKIQRTQQEDSAVYLCASSYRRPDTQYFGPGTRLTVL.

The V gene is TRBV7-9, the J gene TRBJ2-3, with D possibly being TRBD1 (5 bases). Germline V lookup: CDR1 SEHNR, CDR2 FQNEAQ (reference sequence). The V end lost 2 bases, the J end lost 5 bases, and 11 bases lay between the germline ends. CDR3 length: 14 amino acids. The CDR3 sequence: CASSLFREVDTQYF. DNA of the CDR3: TGTGCCAGCAGCTTATTCAGGGAAGTAGATACGCAGTATTTT.

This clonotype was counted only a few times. This chain's CDR3 is CSAKGAEGNTIYF. The CDR3 bases are TGCAGTGCTAAAGGGGCTGAAGGAAACACCATATATTTT. The chain combines TRBV29-1 with TRBJ1-3; weak D call: TRBD1 (5 bases). Looked up from germline, CDR1 is SQVTM and CDR2 is ANQGSEA. This CDR3 contains 13 residues.

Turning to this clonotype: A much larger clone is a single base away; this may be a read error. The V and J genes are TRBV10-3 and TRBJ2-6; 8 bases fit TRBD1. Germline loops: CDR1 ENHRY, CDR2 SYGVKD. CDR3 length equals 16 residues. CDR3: CVIRGQDLSGANVLTF. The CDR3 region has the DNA TGTGTCATCAGGGGACAGGATCTCTCTGGGGCCAACGTCCTGACTTTC.

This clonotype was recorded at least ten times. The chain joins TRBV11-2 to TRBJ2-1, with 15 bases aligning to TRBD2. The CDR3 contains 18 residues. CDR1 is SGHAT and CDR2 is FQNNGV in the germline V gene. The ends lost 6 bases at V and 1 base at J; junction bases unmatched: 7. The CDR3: CASRSGLAGGMSYNEQFF. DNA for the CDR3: TGTGCCAGCAGATCGGGACTAGCGGGGGGAATGTCCTACAATGAGCAGTTCTTC. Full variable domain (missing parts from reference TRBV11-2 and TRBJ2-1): EAGVAQSPRYKIIEKRQSVAFWCNPISGHATLYWYQQILGQGPKLLIQFQNNGVVDDSQLPKDRFSAERLKGVDSTLKIQPAKLEDSAVYLCASRSGLAGGMSYNEQFFGPGTRLTVL.

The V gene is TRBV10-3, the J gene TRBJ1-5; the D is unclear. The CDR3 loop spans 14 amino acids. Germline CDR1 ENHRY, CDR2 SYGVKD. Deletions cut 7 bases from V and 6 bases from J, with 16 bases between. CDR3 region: CAIKADQSGQPQHF. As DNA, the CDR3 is TGTGCCATCAAGGCGGATCAATCGGGTCAGCCCCAGCATTTT.